The clone carrying this TCR beta chain was seen a handful of times. V was clipped by 0 bases and J by 7 bases, with 14 bases between them. Per the germline V gene, CDR1 is SGHNT and CDR2 is YYREEE (reference sequence). CDR3 length: 16 residues. Repertoires were generated with immunoSEQ multiplex PCR, while TCRdb's copy carries only in-frame clones and drops some. The sample records hundreds of thousands of clones, 86% being singletons. These data are taken from a study of blood T cell repertoires in COVID-19. The origin of this receptor is a woman aged 25-40 years with active or convalescent COVID-19. The genes are TRBV5-4 and TRBJ1-6; D gene uncertain. The sample was peripheral blood. The chain's CDR3 is CASSLGAHAGNSPLHF. CDR3 DNA sequence: TGTGCCAGCAGCTTGGGTGCCCACGCGGGGAATTCACCCCTCCACTTT.